This record looks at one T cell receptor beta chain sequence and its context. Germline lookup yields CDR1 MDHEN and CDR2 SYDVKM. V was cut by 5 bases and J by 0 bases, with 11 bases left in between. The CDR3 contains 14 residues. The data were taken from a study of sequential checkpoint blockade in melanoma. About the research overall: Arm A got nivolumab then ipilimumab; arm B the reverse, 1:1. Maintenance nivolumab came after either treatment sequence.

Treatment specified: randomized to nivolumab then ipilimumab (arm A) or the reverse (arm B). DNA-damaging chemotherapy had not been given to any patient beforehand. Live CD3+CD8+ CD19− CD56− cells were sorted from PBMCs. Using immunoSEQ multiplex PCR, the repertoire was profiled, and TCRdb retains in-frame clones only, with some absent. The sample contains about 28,000 clones, 85% to 90% of which appear only once. Material: CD8+ T cells sorted from blood (inferred from file names), obtained from a patient given nivolumab and ipilimumab in sequence. This clonotype was sampled from a human donor with melanoma. The chain is built from TRBV28 and TRBJ2-7; TRBD1 might be the D (5 bases). The CDR3 DNA reads TGTGCCAGCAGTCCCCTGACAGTCTCCTACGAGCAGTACGTC. It encodes CASSPLTVSYEQYV.